A selection of T cell receptor beta chains follows, all from one sample in a study of blood T cell repertoires in COVID-19. Using immunoSEQ multiplex PCR, the repertoire was profiled, and TCRdb retains in-frame clones only, with some absent. The repertoire includes under 300,000 clones, 65% to 90% of them detected once, and approximately 5% sits in the top ten. The sequenced sample consisted of peripheral blood. These receptors were obtained from a woman aged 80 or over with active or convalescent COVID-19. Both conserved end residues are part of each CDR3. The D gene is left open where the match is weak. Clone size, where shown, is once, few, many, or a class for clones that have expanded.

abundance	v_gene	j_gene	d_gene	CDR3nt	CDR3aa
NA	TRBV19	TRBJ1-5	NA	TGTGCCAGTAGCAGGGGAGGGTCCGGTCGTCAGCCCCAGCATTTT	CASSRGGSGRQPQHF
once	TRBV12-3/TRBV12-4	TRBJ2-5	NA	TGTGCCAGCAGTTCCTCACGGGGGACCCAGTACTTC	CASSSSRGTQYF
NA	TRBV3-1/TRBV3-2	TRBJ1-1	NA	TGTGCCAGCAGCCAAGGGGTAGCTATGAACACTGAAGCTTTCTTT	CASSQGVAMNTEAFF
NA	TRBV27	TRBJ1-5	TRBD1	TGTGCCAGCAGTTCGGACAGGGGCGATCAGCCCCAGCATTTT	CASSSDRGDQPQHF
NA	TRBV5-1	TRBJ2-5	TRBD1	TGCGCCAGCAGCTTGAGACAGGGGGGGATGGAGACCCAGTACTTC	CASSLRQGGMETQYF
NA	TRBV5-1	TRBJ1-6	TRBD1	TGCGCCAGCAGCTCGGGACAGGGGGGGCATAATTCACCCCTCCACTTT	CASSSGQGGHNSPLHF
NA	TRBV5-6	TRBJ1-4	TRBD1	TGTGCCAGCAGCTTGGATATGGGGACAGGTGGTAATGAAAAACTGTTTTTT	CASSLDMGTGGNEKLFF
NA	TRBV29-1	TRBJ2-5	NA	TGCAGCGCCCGACCTAGCGAGCAAGAGACCCAGTACTTC	CSARPSEQETQYF
NA	TRBV24-1	TRBJ1-1	NA	TGTGCCACCAGAGGGGCAGGCACTGAAGCTTTCTTT	CATRGAGTEAFF
NA	TRBV11-2	TRBJ2-7	NA	TGTGCCAGCAGCTTAGCTGCCCGGGGTCAAGGTTACGAGCAGTACTTC	CASSLAARGQGYEQYF
NA	TRBV10-3	TRBJ2-1	NA	TGTGCCATCAGTGAGACGGGGGATGGGTTCGATGAGCAGTTCTTC	CAISETGDGFDEQFF
many	TRBV3-1/TRBV3-2	TRBJ2-3	NA	TGTGCCAGCAGCCCAATCGGAGGGAAAACCACAGATACGCAGTATTTT	CASSPIGGKTTDTQYF
NA	TRBV4-2	TRBJ2-1	TRBD2	TGTGCCAGCAGCCAAGATCCTAGCGGGGGCTACAATGAGCAGTTCTTC	CASSQDPSGGYNEQFF
NA	TRBV6-4	TRBJ1-2	TRBD1	TGTGCCAGCGAGAAGGACAGGGACTACTATGGCTACACCTTC	CASEKDRDYYGYTF
NA	TRBV9	TRBJ1-3	NA	TGTGCCAGCAGCGTATCCCAGGGGTCTGGAAACACCATATATTTT	CASSVSQGSGNTIYF
NA	TRBV5-1	TRBJ2-3	NA	TGCGCCAGCAGCTTGTGGAGCCTCACAGATACGCAGTATTTT	CASSLWSLTDTQYF
few	TRBV14	TRBJ2-7	NA	TGTGCCAGCAGCCGTTGGACAGCGAGCTCCTACGAGCAGTACTTC	CASSRWTASSYEQYF
NA	TRBV11-3	TRBJ2-2	NA	TGTGCCAGCAGCTCGGGGACAATTAACACCGGGGAGCTGTTTTTT	CASSSGTINTGELFF
NA	TRBV20-1	TRBJ1-5	NA	TGCAGTGCTAGTGCCGGGAATCAGCCCCAGCATTTT	CSASAGNQPQHF
many	TRBV19	TRBJ1-5	TRBD1	TGTGCCAGTAAAAGAAAGACAGGGGTTCAGCCCCAGCATTTT	CASKRKTGVQPQHF
NA	TRBV7-8	TRBJ1-6	NA	TGTGCCAGCAGCCCAACTTTAAGGGGAAGCGATTCACCCCTCCACTTT	CASSPTLRGSDSPLHF
NA	TRBV18	TRBJ2-7	NA	TGTGCCAGCTCACGTTCCCTGGGGCGCTCCTACGAGCAGTACTTC	CASSRSLGRSYEQYF
NA	TRBV21-1	TRBJ1-2	NA	TGTGCCAGCAGCAAAAGGACAGCTGGCTACACCTTC	CASSKRTAGYTF
NA	TRBV30	TRBJ1-2	NA	TGTGCCTGGAGGGTTAATGGGAGGGTTAACTATGGCTACACCTTC	CAWRVNGRVNYGYTF